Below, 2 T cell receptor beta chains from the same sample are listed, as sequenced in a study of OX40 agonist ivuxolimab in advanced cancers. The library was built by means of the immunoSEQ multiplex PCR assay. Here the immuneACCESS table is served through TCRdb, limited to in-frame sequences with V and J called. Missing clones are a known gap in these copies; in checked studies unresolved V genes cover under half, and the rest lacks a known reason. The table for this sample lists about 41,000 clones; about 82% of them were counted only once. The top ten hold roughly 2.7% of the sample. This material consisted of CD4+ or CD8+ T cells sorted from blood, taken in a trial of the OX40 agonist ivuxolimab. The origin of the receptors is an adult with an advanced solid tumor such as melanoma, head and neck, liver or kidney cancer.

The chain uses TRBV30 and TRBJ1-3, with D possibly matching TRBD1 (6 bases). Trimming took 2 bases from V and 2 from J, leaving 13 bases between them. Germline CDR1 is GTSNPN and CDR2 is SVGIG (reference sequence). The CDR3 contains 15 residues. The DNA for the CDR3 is TGTGCCTGGAGTCTAACGGGGGGGCCTGGAAACACCATATATTTT. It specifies CAWSLTGGPGNTIYF.

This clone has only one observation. CDR3 region: CASSLGAVDYEQYF. CDR3 coding DNA: TGTGCCAGCAGCTTGGGTGCAGTCGACTACGAGCAGTACTTC. The J gene is TRBJ2-7, the V gene TRBV5-4; D unresolved. The CDR3 length is 14 residues. V dropped 0 bases and J dropped 3 bases, with 10 bases sitting between them. Germline CDR1 SGHNT, CDR2 YYREEE (reference sequence).